The 22 T cell receptor beta chains in this list originate from one sample, sequenced in a study of control samples from healthy donors and cancer patients (dated by TCRdb to about 2020). Library method: the immunoSEQ multiplex PCR assay. In its TCRdb copy, this immuneACCESS table keeps in-frame sequences only and misses some clones. Where compared with another copy, unresolved V genes explain less than half of these, and the others have no known cause. Across this sample there are tens of thousands of clones, with 75% to 85% seen only once. About 9.9% of the sample is taken by the ten largest. What was sequenced was PBMCs. These receptors were obtained from a man in his sixties with head and neck cancer.

This clone was observed once. One end of the junction does not line up with germline, which may come from a read error. The chain employs TRBV27 and TRBJ1-5, with no clear D. Germline V CDR1 and CDR2: MNHEY, SMNVEV (reference sequence). The CDR3 is 13 amino acids. CDR3 region: CASSFNSNRPQHF. Written as DNA, the CDR3 is TGTGCCAGCAGTTTCAATAGCAATCGGCCCCAGCATTTT.

This clone was counted a few times. The gene calls are TRBV6-5 and TRBJ2-1; 7 bases are a match to TRBD1. The CDR3 covers 15 residues. Per germline, CDR1 MNHEY and CDR2 SVGAGI. J gave up 10 bases and V 6 bases, and 15 bases lay outside the gene matches. CDR3 amino acids: CASRKWKRGRGEQFF. CDR3 coding DNA: TGTGCCAGCAGGAAATGGAAGAGGGGGCGTGGGGAGCAGTTCTTC.

The CDR3 is CASSPGGSYGYTF. CDR3 sequence (DNA): TGTGCCAGCTCACCAGGGGGGTCCTATGGCTACACCTTC. The rearrangement uses TRBV18 and TRBJ1-2, with a possible D match to TRBD1 (5 bases). Germline loops: CDR1 KGHSH, CDR2 LQKENI. The CDR3 sequence is 13 residues long. Deletions cut 2 bases from V and 4 bases from J, with 8 bases between.

The J gene is TRBJ2-5, the V gene TRBV4-2, with TRBD2 matching over 10 bases. J lost 2 bases, V lost 4 bases, and 10 bases had no gene match. The germline CDR1 and CDR2 sequences are LGHNA and YNFKEQ. There are 17 residues in the CDR3. DNA of the CDR3: TGTGCCAGCAGCCCCTCGGGTAGCGGGAGGAAACAAGAGACCCAGTACTTC. Amino acids: CASSPSGSGRKQETQYF.

V gene TRBV2 combines with J gene TRBJ2-2; the D gene is possibly TRBD2 (6 bases). CDR3 length: 15 amino acids. Germline V lookup: CDR1 SNHLY, CDR2 FYNNEI. Trimming stripped 6 bases from V and 5 bases from J, with 16 bases between. CDR3 sequence reads: CASRAHLATTGELFF. CDR3 nucleotides: TGTGCCAGCAGGGCACACCTAGCGACTACCGGGGAGCTGTTTTTT.

The chain employs TRBV6-4 and TRBJ1-1; D might be TRBD1 (6 bases). From germline, CDR1 is MRHNA and CDR2 SNTAGT. The ends were cut back, 8 bases at V and 6 bases at J, with 19 bases in the middle. The CDR3 totals 14 residues. CDR3 in amino acids: CASRSESWGPEAFF. The CDR3 DNA is TGTGCCAGCCGGTCGGAGTCCTGGGGGCCTGAAGCTTTCTTT.

The chain carries TRBV5-1 and TRBJ1-2, with D uncertain. Trimming cost V 4 bases and J 4 bases, with 20 bases left between them. Germline lookup yields CDR1 SGHRS and CDR2 YFSETQ. The length of the CDR3 is 16 residues. This CDR3 is CASSPDYIQSTYGYTF. The CDR3 DNA reads TGCGCCAGCAGCCCCGATTATATACAGAGCACCTATGGCTACACCTTC.

The chain joins TRBV27 to TRBJ1-6; 7 nucleotides line up with TRBD1. The CDR3 length is 15 residues. The J segment lost 2 bases and the V segment lost 7 bases, leaving 5 bases of the junction unmatched. CDR1 MNHEY and CDR2 SMNVEV come from the germline V gene (reference sequence). The chain's CDR3 is CASTTGATYNSPLHF. The CDR3 DNA reads TGTGCCAGCACCACAGGGGCGACCTATAATTCACCCCTCCACTTT.

The chain recombines TRBV5-1 with TRBJ2-3; 7 nucleotides align to TRBD2. The CDR3 is made up of 17 amino acids. Germline V gene sequence: CDR1 SGHRS, CDR2 YFSETQ. The trim removed 6 bases at V and 0 bases at J, leaving 13 bases unmatched. For the CDR3, the DNA is TGCGCCAGCACGCGGGGGATGACTGATACTAGCACAGATACGCAGTATTTT. Translation: CASTRGMTDTSTDTQYF. Drawing the rest from reference TRBV5-1 and TRBJ2-3, the complete variable domain is KAGVTQTPRYLIKTRGQQVTLSCSPISGHRSVSWYQQTPGQGLQFLFEYFSETQRNKGNFPGRFSGRQFSNSRSEMNVSTLELGDSALYLCASTRGMTDTSTDTQYFGPGTRLTVL.

Concerning this clone: Germline is not matched at one junction end, which may reflect a read error. This sequence joins TRBV29-1 and TRBJ1-1, with D unclear. The V gene's germline CDR1 is SQVTM and CDR2 ANQGSEA. This CDR3 is built from 13 residues. The CDR3 spells CSVEEMMNTEAFF. The CDR3, as DNA: TGCAGCGTCGAAGAAATGATGAACACTGAAGCTTTCTTT.

This chain connects TRBV6-1 to TRBJ1-4, with D hard to call. Germline loops: CDR1 MNHNS, CDR2 SASEGT. The CDR3 has 17 amino acids. Trimming took off 4 bases at V and 8 bases at J, with 23 bases between the two ends. The CDR3 DNA reads as TGTGCCAGCAGTGGGTCCTTCTCCGGGCCCCCTGGGGAAAAACTGTTTTTT. Residues: CASSGSFSGPPGEKLFF.

The CDR3: CASSLRSGFLPQYF. The CDR3 DNA reads as TGTGCCAGCAGTTTAAGAAGTGGCTTTTTGCCCCAGTACTTC. The chain employs TRBV27 and TRBJ2-5; D not resolved. The CDR3 extends over 14 amino acids. Between the trimmed V and J ends, which lost 2 bases and 9 bases, there was a span of 16 bases. Germline V lookup: CDR1 MNHEY, CDR2 SMNVEV (reference sequence).

This clone has more than one count but fewer than ten. The CDR3 spells CASSQGGLRLHMGYTF. CDR3 bases: TGCGCCAGCAGCCAAGGGGGGTTGAGGTTACATATGGGCTACACCTTC. The chain combines TRBV4-1 with TRBJ1-2, with D perhaps TRBD1 (5 bases). The CDR3 extends over 16 amino acids. The germline V and J ends were trimmed by 1 base and 8 bases, with 20 bases remaining between them. Per the germline V gene, CDR1 is MGHRA and CDR2 is YSYEKL.

This clone was counted only a few times. The rearrangement uses TRBV27 and TRBJ2-6, with D uncertain. Germline V gene lookup returns CDR1 MNHEY and CDR2 SMNVEV (reference sequence). The ends were cut back, 6 bases at V and 0 bases at J, with 9 bases in the middle. The CDR3 runs to 15 residues. The CDR3, as DNA: TGTGCCAGCAGAATTACGGCCTCTGGGGCCAACGTCCTGACTTTC. Translating gives CASRITASGANVLTF.

V usage is TRBV6-1 and J usage is TRBJ1-1, with 9 bases aligning to TRBD1. J lost 4 bases, V lost 4 bases, and 4 bases had no gene match. Germline loops: CDR1 MNHNS, CDR2 SASEGT. The CDR3 consists of 14 residues. CDR3 DNA: TGTGCCAGCAGTGCCTTACAGGGGGCCACTGAAGCTTTCTTT. It specifies CASSALQGATEAFF.

CDR3: CASSLEAGGDNEQFF. In DNA form, the CDR3 reads TGCGCCAGCAGCTTGGAGGCGGGAGGGGACAATGAGCAGTTCTTC. The gene calls are TRBV5-1 and TRBJ2-1, with 9 bases that match TRBD2. The junction had 3 bases not matched to a gene; V was cut back by 0 bases and J by 5 bases. CDR3 length: 15 amino acids. Germline assignment: CDR1 SGHRS and CDR2 YFSETQ.

Points on this clone: An end of the junction does not agree with germline; a read error may underlie this. The chain recombines TRBV3-1 (or the pseudogene TRBV3-2) with TRBJ2-7; TRBD2 matches at 7 bases. The germline V gene encodes CDR1 LGHDT and CDR2 YNNKEL (reference sequence). CDR3 length equals 15 residues. The CDR3 here is CASSEEAGYAYEQYF. CDR3 coding DNA: TGTGCCAGCAGCGAAGAAGCGGGGTATGCCTACGAGCAGTACTTC.

V gene TRBV24-1 combines with J gene TRBJ2-1, with 7 bases lining up with TRBD1. J gave up 3 bases and V 8 bases, and 15 bases lay outside the gene matches. The CDR3 spans 17 residues. The germline CDR1 and CDR2 sequences are KGHDR and SFDVKD. The CDR3 region has the DNA TGTGCCACCACAGACAGGGTACGTATTCGACTCTACAATGAGCAGTTCTTC. This codes for CATTDRVRIRLYNEQFF.

This sequence joins TRBV28 and TRBJ2-7, with 9 nucleotides matching TRBD2. The CDR3 covers 15 residues. CDR1 is MDHEN, CDR2 SYDVKM, per germline. The ends lost 3 bases at V and 3 bases at J; junction bases unmatched: 6. The CDR3 nucleotides read TGTGCCAGCAGTTTGGGGGGACTAGCAAACTACGAGCAGTACTTC. As protein: CASSLGGLANYEQYF.

The chain recombines TRBV6-5 with TRBJ2-1, with 14 nucleotides matching TRBD2. J lost 4 bases, V lost 6 bases, and 2 bases had no gene match. The CDR3 is made up of 15 amino acids. Germline V lookup: CDR1 MNHEY, CDR2 SVGAGI. The CDR3 is CASRGTSGGYNEQFF. In DNA form, the CDR3 reads TGTGCCAGCAGAGGGACTAGCGGGGGTTACAATGAGCAGTTCTTC.

This chain links TRBV6-5 with TRBJ1-2, with 8 bases lining up with TRBD1. Germline V gene sequence: CDR1 MNHEY, CDR2 SVGAGI. The CDR3 runs to 15 residues. The junction had 6 bases not matched to a gene; V was cut back by 0 bases and J by 6 bases. DNA for the CDR3: TGTGCCAGCAGTTACTCGGGCAGGGGGCCCCATGGCTACACCTTC. It specifies CASSYSGRGPHGYTF.

The chain couples TRBV7-9 to TRBJ2-7; no clear D. The CDR3 totals 14 residues. Looked up from germline, CDR1 is SEHNR and CDR2 is FQNEAQ (reference sequence). Trimming removed 5 bases at V and 3 bases at J, with 14 bases between. Written as DNA, the CDR3 is TGTGCCAGCAGCGCCGGTTCTCCAGGCTACGAGCAGTACTTC. It translates to CASSAGSPGYEQYF.